Sequencing of this T cell receptor (beta chain) was carried out in a study of cytomegalovirus exposure and HLA in healthy donors. Data came from immunoSEQ multiplex PCR; TCRdb stores just in-frame clones and leaves some out. This sample has 200,000 or so clones, with around 84% found just once. The germline gives CDR1 SNHLY, CDR2 FYNNEI. V shed 5 bases and J shed 3 bases, with 11 bases lying between them. This CDR3 comprises 13 residues. The genes are TRBV2 and TRBJ2-7; perhaps TRBD1 as D (6 bases). This receptor was identified in a woman in her thirties in good health and CMV-seropositive. Input material: PBMCs. In DNA, the CDR3 is TGTGCCAGCAGTCTCCAGGGGATCTACGAGCAGTACTTC. This codes for CASSLQGIYEQYF.